This paragraph reports one TCR beta chain. No antigen is known for it. Data came from immunoSEQ multiplex PCR; TCRdb stores just in-frame clones and leaves some out. The data show roughly 1,500,000 clones, with under 99% seen just once and around 0.47% held by the top ten. Per germline, CDR1 SGHNT and CDR2 YENEEA. V trimming: 3 bases; J trimming: 4 bases; junction bases outside the gene matches: 4. CDR3 size: 16 residues. These data are taken from a study of shared clonotypes between healthy human individuals. Whole-study context: A couple of women and a few men aged 18 to 49 made up the donors.

Study results and limitations: Few donors restricted represented genetic and exposure-history diversity. A few donors had 5% to 6.5% of their naive CD4 clonotypes in common.

The sequence came from a young man in good health. Material for sequencing was naive CD4+ T cells sorted from blood. Sample subset: CD45RA+ positively selected. This rearrangement joins TRBV11-3 to TRBJ2-1; 12 bases fit TRBD2. The DNA for the CDR3 is TGTGCCAGCAGCTTTGGACTAGCGGGGCGATACAATGAGCAGTTCTTC. Its translation is CASSFGLAGRYNEQFF.